These 30 T cell receptor beta chains came from one sample sequenced in a study of Graves' ophthalmopathy and Graves' hyperthyroidism. Amplification targeted the TCR beta CDR3 regions, with RNA transcripts as the source material. The first round was an RT-PCR with HTBI primers, and the second round was a multiplex PCR. TCRdb reprocessed the multiplex PCR reads with MiXCR, giving one entry per CDR3 protein. Found here are 200,000 to 250,000 distinct CDR3 sequences, 45% to 55% of them singletons; the top ten hold approximately 44%. The sample taken for sequencing was peripheral blood. The receptors come from an adult man with Graves' ophthalmopathy.

The V gene is TRBV20-1, the J gene TRBJ1-2; D is undetermined. Per the germline V gene, CDR1 is DFQATT and CDR2 is SNEGSKA (reference sequence). V was clipped by 0 bases and J by 4 bases, with 12 bases between them. The CDR3 spans 14 residues. CDR3 sequence: CSARDSGRVYGYTF. In DNA, the CDR3 is TGCAGTGCTAGAGATAGCGGGAGGGTCTATGGCTACACCTTC.

This clonotype was observed a handful of times. The rearrangement links TRBV6-5 to TRBJ2-5; the match to TRBD1 covers 9 bases. Germline lookup yields CDR1 MNHEY and CDR2 SVGAGI. With 3 bases clipped from V and 5 bases from J, the junction kept 4 bases outside the gene matches. The CDR3 sequence is 14 residues long. The CDR3 nucleotides are TGTGCCAGCAGTTATCGGACAGGGGACGAGACCCAGTACTTC. It translates to CASSYRTGDETQYF.

This clonotype was seen a handful of times. The gene calls are TRBV24-1 and TRBJ2-6, with D perhaps matching TRBD1 (5 bases). The V and J ends lost 2 bases and 0 bases respectively, with 10 bases between them. CDR1 is KGHDR, CDR2 SFDVKD, per germline. The CDR3 covers 17 residues. The CDR3 loop is CATSDSSTGSGANVLTF. In DNA form, the CDR3 reads TGTGCCACCAGTGATTCCTCCACAGGCTCTGGGGCCAACGTCCTGACTTTC.

This CDR3 is CASEGPVSYNEQFF. The CDR3 nucleotides read TGTGCCAGCGAAGGGCCAGTATCCTACAATGAGCAGTTCTTC. The chain is built from TRBV10-3 and TRBJ2-1, with D uncertain. CDR1 is ENHRY and CDR2 is SYGVKD in the germline V gene. The CDR3 has 14 residues. Trimming took 10 bases from V and 1 from J, leaving 14 bases between them.

The J gene is TRBJ2-2, the V gene TRBV20-1, with 9 nucleotides matching TRBD2. From germline, CDR1 is DFQATT and CDR2 SNEGSKA (reference sequence). J lost 5 bases, V lost 6 bases, and 7 bases had no gene match. The CDR3 is 14 residues long. CDR3 sequence: CSAWRGGGTGELFF. CDR3 nucleotides: TGCAGTGCATGGCGGGGGGGTGGTACCGGGGAGCTGTTTTTT.

This chain uses TRBV20-1 with TRBJ1-1; D ambiguous. In germline, CDR1 is DFQATT, CDR2 SNEGSKA (reference sequence). The CDR3 extends over 16 amino acids. Between the trimmed V and J ends, which lost 6 bases and 1 base, there was a span of 21 bases. CDR3: CSAHLGVEDSNTEAFF. CDR3 sequence (DNA): TGCAGTGCCCACCTTGGGGTGGAGGACTCGAACACTGAAGCTTTCTTT.

DNA of the CDR3: TGTGCCAGCAGCCGAGGGACAGGGGCAAACTATGGCTACACCTTC. Protein sequence: CASSRGTGANYGYTF. The V and J genes are TRBV7-2 and TRBJ1-2; TRBD1 matches at 10 bases. Germline assignment: CDR1 SGHTA and CDR2 FQGNSA. Trimming cost V 5 bases and J 2 bases; bases outside gene matches: 5. The CDR3 runs 15 residues.

Comments on this clonotype: The CDR3 end shows no conserved phenylalanine or tryptophan, and so a read error is likely. The chain combines TRBV7-9 with TRBJ1-2; TRBD1 agrees at 9 bases. The CDR3 is 15 amino acids. Trimming took 1 base from V and 6 from J; bases not matched to a gene: 6. Germline CDR1 is SEHNR and CDR2 is FQNEAQ (reference sequence). CDR3: CASSLVGTGTNGYTL. CDR3 DNA sequence: TGTGCCAGCAGCTTAGTAGGGACAGGGACGAATGGCTACACCCTC.

V is TRBV24-1 and J is TRBJ1-5, with a tentative D call TRBD1 (5 bases). CDR3 length: 15 residues. CDR1 and CDR2 (germline): KGHDR, SFDVKD. Trimming stripped 4 bases from V and 1 base from J, with 10 bases between. DNA for the CDR3: TGTGCCACCAGTGACAACCGGGACAGCAATCAGCCCCAGCATTTT. Translating gives CATSDNRDSNQPQHF.

This clonotype occurred a few times. The J gene is TRBJ1-4, the V gene TRBV7-9, with a possible D match to TRBD1 (5 bases). This CDR3 is built from 15 residues. Per the germline V gene, CDR1 is SEHNR and CDR2 is FQNEAQ (reference sequence). V dropped 5 bases and J dropped 5 bases, with 15 bases sitting between them. The DNA for the CDR3 is TGTGCCAGCAGCCCTTATGGGCCAGGGAATGAAAAACTGTTTTTT. Amino acids: CASSPYGPGNEKLFF.

This clonotype was seen a few times. CDR3 nucleotide sequence: TGCGCCAGCAGCTCTCGACAGGCCTCGGATGGCTACACCTTC. Encoded protein: CASSSRQASDGYTF. The rearrangement links TRBV5-1 to TRBJ1-2, with a tentative D call TRBD1 (6 bases). The CDR3 spans 14 residues. Germline CDR1 is SGHRS and CDR2 is YFSETQ. Trimming stripped 3 bases from V and 6 bases from J, with 15 bases between.

The V gene is TRBV20-1, the J gene TRBJ1-2; 7 bases match TRBD1. The CDR3 consists of 12 residues. Germline values: CDR1 DFQATT, CDR2 SNEGSKA (reference sequence). With 6 bases clipped from V and 4 bases from J, the junction kept 5 bases outside the gene matches. The CDR3 is CSAHRGGYGYTF. DNA for the CDR3: TGCAGTGCCCACAGGGGAGGCTATGGCTACACCTTC.

This clonotype was seen once. The gene calls are TRBV10-1 and TRBJ2-7; possibly TRBD2 for D (6 bases). The V gene lost 6 bases and the J gene lost 1 base, with 16 bases spanning the gap. CDR3 size: 15 residues. The V gene's germline CDR1 is WNHNN and CDR2 SYGVQD (reference sequence). DNA of the CDR3: TGCGCCAGCAGCCCTACTGGCGGGGAGTCCTACGAGCAGTACTTC. Translated: CASSPTGGESYEQYF.

This clonotype has only a few counts. The chain uses TRBV7-2 and TRBJ1-2; D might be TRBD1 (6 bases). Germline CDR1 is SGHTA and CDR2 is FQGNSA. This CDR3 is 13 amino acids long. Trimming took 7 bases from V and 3 from J, leaving 12 bases between them. CDR3 in DNA: TGTGCCAGCAAAGGGGACACGGACTATGGCTACACCTTC. Translating gives CASKGDTDYGYTF.

CDR3 region: CASSLQGTQGTEAFF. CDR3 nucleotide sequence: TGTGCCAGCAGCTTACAGGGGACCCAGGGCACTGAAGCTTTCTTT. This chain uses TRBV7-2 with TRBJ1-1; weak D call: TRBD1 (6 bases). The germline V and J ends were trimmed by 2 bases and 4 bases, with 14 bases remaining between them. CDR1 and CDR2 (germline): SGHTA, FQGNSA. CDR3 length equals 15 residues.

This rearrangement joins TRBV2 to TRBJ2-6; D assignment may be TRBD1 or TRBD2 (6 bases each). V lost 2 bases, J lost 2 bases, and 10 bases lay in between. Germline V CDR1 and CDR2: SNHLY, FYNNEI. The CDR3 has 16 amino acids. The CDR3 loop reads CASSERGRAGANVLTF. CDR3 nucleotide sequence: TGTGCCAGCAGTGAACGGGGGCGAGCTGGGGCCAACGTCCTGACTTTC.

This chain joins TRBV9 and TRBJ1-3; D might be TRBD1 (5 bases). CDR3 size: 16 residues. Between the trimmed V and J ends, which lost 4 bases and 2 bases, there was a span of 16 bases. CDR1 is SGDLS, CDR2 YYNGEE, per germline. The CDR3 is CASSHPGDTTGNTIYF. The CDR3, as DNA: TGTGCCAGCAGCCACCCGGGGGATACCACTGGAAACACCATATATTTT.

As to this clonotype: One end of the junction fails to match germline, which may point to a read error. The V call is TRBV29-1, the J call TRBJ2-5; D unresolved. Germline loops: CDR1 SQVTM, CDR2 ANQGSEA. The CDR3 length is 14 residues. The CDR3: CSVEGWQLQGTQYF. The CDR3 DNA reads as TGCAGCGTTGAAGGGTGGCAGCTCCAAGGGACCCAGTACTTC. The variable domain in full, with the rest retrieved from reference TRBV29-1 and TRBJ2-5, is SAVISQKPSRDICQRGTSLTIQCQVDSQVTMMFWYRQQPGQSLTLIATANQGSEATYESGFVIDKFPISRPNLTFSTLTVSNMSPEDSSIYLCSVEGWQLQGTQYFGPGTRLLVL.

About this clonotype itself: A much larger clone differs from this one at a single base, so this may be a read error. The chain joins TRBV7-9 to TRBJ2-7, with TRBD1 matching 8 bases. Germline V gives CDR1 SEHNR, CDR2 FQNEAQ (reference sequence). This CDR3 spans 12 amino acids. The CDR3 bases are TGTGCCGGCAGCCGAGACAGGGGCGAGCAGTACTTC. Protein sequence: CAGSRDRGEQYF.

This rearrangement joins TRBV12-3 or TRBV12-4 to TRBJ1-1; D unclear. CDR3 length: 11 residues. V lost 7 bases to trimming and J lost 11 bases, with 14 bases between them. The CDR3: CASNFVGWAFF. CDR3 nucleotides: TGTGCCAGCAATTTCGTTGGATGGGCTTTCTTT.

Worth noting for this clonotype: Since a much larger clone is just one base distant, this may be a read error. The chain joins TRBV10-3 to TRBJ1-5; unclear D gene. From germline, CDR1 is ENHRY and CDR2 SYGVKD. This CDR3 is built from 16 residues. Trimming left V 3 bases short and J 0 bases short, with 12 bases between. Here the CDR3 DNA reads TGTGCCATCAGTGAAGCGCACTTCTATAGCAATCAGCCCCAGCATTTT. Translating it yields CAISEAHFYSNQPQHF.

This chain joins TRBV6-5 and TRBJ1-6; 10 nucleotides agree with TRBD1. The CDR3 length is 17 residues. The V gene end was trimmed by 4 bases and the J gene end by 3 bases; junction bases not matched to a gene: 6. Germline V gives CDR1 MNHEY, CDR2 SVGAGI. The CDR3 reads CASSSSGTGDYNSPLHF. For the CDR3, the DNA is TGTGCCAGCAGTTCCTCCGGGACAGGGGACTATAATTCACCCCTCCACTTT.

In this sample, this clonotype turned up a few times. V is TRBV24-1 and J is TRBJ1-5; 10 bases agree with TRBD1. The CDR3 spans 16 residues. Per germline, CDR1 KGHDR and CDR2 SFDVKD. J gave up 7 bases and V 6 bases, and 11 bases lay outside the gene matches. The CDR3 here is CATSPSGQGNEQPQHF. The CDR3 nucleotides read TGTGCCACCAGTCCCTCGGGACAGGGGAATGAACAGCCCCAGCATTTT.

This chain links TRBV19 with TRBJ1-2; D uncertain. The length of the CDR3 is 16 residues. Germline V gene lookup returns CDR1 LNHDA and CDR2 SQIVND (reference sequence). V gave up 4 bases and J gave up 4 bases, with 19 bases separating them. CDR3 protein: CASSTYFVEGGYGYTF. The CDR3 region has the DNA TGTGCCAGTAGTACCTATTTCGTGGAGGGTGGCTATGGCTACACCTTC.

The chain recombines TRBV7-2 with TRBJ1-4; TRBD1 aligns across 9 bases. V was clipped by 5 bases and J by 3 bases; unmatched bases: 4. Germline V CDR1 and CDR2: SGHTA, FQGNSA. This CDR3 is 15 amino acids long. This chain's CDR3 is CASSTDRGANEKLFF. CDR3 bases: TGTGCCAGCAGCACGGACAGGGGAGCTAATGAAAAACTGTTTTTT.

The chain has TRBV7-2 and TRBJ1-3, with 7 nucleotides matching TRBD1. V dropped 0 bases and J dropped 4; count of bases not matched to a gene: 3. CDR1 is SGHTA and CDR2 is FQGNSA in the germline V gene. The CDR3 contains 15 residues. The CDR3 DNA sequence: TGTGCCAGCAGCTTAGCCGGGACAGCGGGAAACACCATATATTTT. Amino acid sequence: CASSLAGTAGNTIYF.

J is TRBJ1-1 and V is TRBV3-1; D is perhaps TRBD1 (5 bases). Trimming pared 0 bases from V and 7 bases from J, leaving 9 bases between. Germline CDR1 is LGHDT and CDR2 is YNNKEL (reference sequence). The CDR3 is made up of 13 amino acids. The CDR3 nucleotides read TGTGCCAGCAGCCAAGACAGAGGGGATGAAGCTTTCTTT. Residues: CASSQDRGDEAFF. The variable domain in full, with the rest retrieved from reference TRBV3-1 and TRBJ1-1, is DTAVSQTPKYLVTQMGNDKSIKCEQNLGHDTMYWYKQDSKKFLKIMFSYNNKELIINETVPNRFSPKSPDKAHLNLHINSLELGDSAVYFCASSQDRGDEAFFGQGTRLTVV.

In regard to this clonotype: At one end the junction does not follow the germline gene, possibly because of a read error. The chain uses TRBV7-9 and TRBJ2-7; TRBD2 agrees at 8 bases. Germline CDR1 and CDR2: SEHNR and FQNEAQ (reference sequence). This CDR3 region has 11 residues. CDR3 coding DNA: TGTGCCAGCAGTCGAGCGGGAGAGCGGTACTTC. It specifies CASSRAGERYF.

This clonotype was detected many times. The genes are TRBV27 and TRBJ2-7; 8 bases line up with TRBD1. J lost 5 bases, V lost 7 bases, and 16 bases had no gene match. Germline lookup yields CDR1 MNHEY and CDR2 SMNVEV (reference sequence). The CDR3 sequence is 16 residues long. This CDR3 is CASTKSMDRAFHEQYF. As DNA, the CDR3 is TGTGCCAGCACCAAGTCCATGGACAGGGCCTTCCACGAGCAGTACTTC.

The chain employs TRBV7-8 and TRBJ2-2; 8 positions agree with TRBD1. The CDR3 totals 15 residues. Germline loops: CDR1 SGHVS, CDR2 FQNEAQ. J gave up 6 bases and V 4 bases, and 7 bases lay outside the gene matches. The CDR3 DNA sequence: TGTGCCAGCAGCTACCGGACAGGGACGGCCGGGGAGCTGTTTTTT. It yields the protein CASSYRTGTAGELFF.